The 32 T cell receptor beta chains below were found in one sample sequenced in a study of cytomegalovirus exposure and HLA in healthy donors. Amplification used 60 Vbeta primers and 13 Jbeta primers. Measured with immunoSEQ multiplex PCR; TCRdb has only the in-frame clones, and not every one. The sample lists more than 85,000 clones, about 75% occurring once. Sequencing was performed on PBMCs. The source is a man aged 25-45 years in good health and CMV-seropositive.

This clone has a single count. The chain uses TRBV10-1 and TRBJ2-7, with TRBD1 matching 12 bases. Trimming took 0 bases from V and 6 from J; bases not matched to a gene: 9. The germline CDR1 and CDR2 sequences are WNHNN and SYGVQD (reference sequence). The CDR3 is 17 amino acids. In DNA, the CDR3 is TGCGCCAGCAGTGAGTCCCGAGGGGACAGGGGGCGTCGCGAGCAGTACTTC. It translates to CASSESRGDRGRREQYF.

V gene TRBV4-3 combines with J gene TRBJ2-7, with TRBD1 identical over 8 bases. The V gene's germline CDR1 is LGHNA and CDR2 YSLEER. This CDR3 comprises 13 residues. Trimming took 3 bases from V and 6 from J; bases not matched to a gene: 4. For the CDR3, the DNA is TGCGCCAGCAGCCAGGCAGGGGGCGTCGAGCAGTACTTC. It is translated as CASSQAGGVEQYF.

This clone has a handful of counts. The rearrangement links TRBV7-2 to TRBJ1-6; a weak D match, TRBD1 (5 bases). Trimming took off 1 base at V and 1 base at J, with 11 bases between the two ends. From germline, CDR1 is SGHTA and CDR2 FQGNSA. The CDR3 has 17 amino acids. The CDR3 here is CASSLVFGTSYNSPLHF. CDR3 coding DNA: TGTGCCAGCAGCTTAGTGTTCGGGACTTCCTATAATTCACCCCTCCACTTT. Using reference TRBV7-2 and TRBJ1-6 for the parts outside the CDR3, the full variable domain is GAGVSQSPSNKVTEKGKDVELRCDPISGHTALYWYRQSLGQGLEFLIYFQGNSAPDKSGLPSDRFSAERTGGSVSTLTIQRTQQEDSAVYLCASSLVFGTSYNSPLHFGNGTRLTVT.

The rearrangement joins TRBV6-5 to TRBJ2-5; no firm D call. CDR1 and CDR2 from the germline V gene are MNHEY and SVGAGI. The CDR3 contains 13 residues. With 7 bases removed from V and 2 bases from J, the gap between germline ends came to 11 bases. The CDR3: CASIDSLQETQYF. The DNA for the CDR3 is TGTGCCAGCATAGATTCTTTACAAGAGACCCAGTACTTC.

The chain links TRBV7-9 to TRBJ1-1; TRBD1 agrees at 9 bases. The germline V gene encodes CDR1 SEHNR and CDR2 FQNEAQ (reference sequence). The length of the CDR3 is 13 residues. V shed 5 bases, J shed 3 bases, and the junction held 1 base outside the gene matches. The CDR3 protein is CASSRQGDTEAFF. The DNA of the CDR3 is TGTGCCAGCAGCAGACAGGGGGACACTGAAGCTTTCTTT.

In its sample, this clone was seen once. V is TRBV5-1 and J is TRBJ2-2; D is undetermined. Germline V lookup: CDR1 SGHRS, CDR2 YFSETQ. This CDR3 contains 12 residues. The ends were cut back, 3 bases at V and 7 bases at J, with 7 bases in the middle. CDR3 protein: CASSSPLGELFF. The CDR3, as DNA: TGCGCCAGCAGCTCCCCACTCGGGGAGCTGTTTTTT.

The rearrangement joins TRBV5-1 to TRBJ1-6; 9 bases agree with TRBD1. The CDR3 runs to 17 residues. Germline loops: CDR1 SGHRS, CDR2 YFSETQ. J gave up 8 bases and V 1 base, and 10 bases lay outside the gene matches. The CDR3 loop reads CASSLLSRDRVDSPLHF. As DNA, the CDR3 is TGCGCCAGCAGCTTGCTAAGCCGGGACAGGGTTGATTCACCCCTCCACTTT.

The chain couples TRBV27 to TRBJ2-5, with D perhaps matching TRBD1 (6 bases). The CDR3 is 11 amino acids. In germline, CDR1 is MNHEY, CDR2 SMNVEV (reference sequence). V shed 7 bases and J shed 7 bases, with 10 bases lying between them. The CDR3 loop reads CASNEGGTQYF. The CDR3 nucleotides are TGTGCCAGCAACGAAGGGGGGACCCAGTACTTC.

This clone was detected once. The chain has TRBV9 and TRBJ2-7; 9 bases match TRBD1. Germline V gives CDR1 SGDLS, CDR2 YYNGEE. V was pared by 0 bases and J by 3 bases, with 4 bases of the junction left unmatched. This CDR3 is 15 amino acids long. CDR3 in DNA: TGTGCCAGCAGCGTAGGGGACAGGGTTATCTACGAGCAGTACTTC. This sequence encodes CASSVGDRVIYEQYF.

The rearrangement joins TRBV5-1 to TRBJ2-7; D is perhaps TRBD1 (6 bases). Between the trimmed V and J ends, which lost 5 bases and 0 bases, there was a span of 12 bases. Looked up from germline, CDR1 is SGHRS and CDR2 is YFSETQ. The CDR3 is made up of 14 amino acids. The CDR3 loop is CASRLTGSSYEQYF. CDR3 nucleotide sequence: TGCGCCAGCAGGCTAACAGGGTCCTCCTACGAGCAGTACTTC.

The chain recombines TRBV5-8 with TRBJ2-1; D is unclear. Trimming cost V 0 bases and J 7 bases, with 5 bases left between them. CDR3 length: 12 residues. Germline V CDR1 and CDR2: SGHTS, YDEGEE. The CDR3 bases are TGTGCCAGCAGCTTGGATCAGAATGAGCAGTTCTTC. It is translated as CASSLDQNEQFF.

This clone has a handful of counts. This sequence joins TRBV4-3 and TRBJ1-4, with D unresolved. Trimming stripped 0 bases from V and 0 bases from J, with 14 bases between. CDR1 LGHNA and CDR2 YSLEER come from the germline V gene. This CDR3 contains 18 residues. CDR3 sequence (DNA): TGCGCCAGCAGCCAAGAGTGGGCGGGAGCTTCAACTAATGAAAAACTGTTTTTT. Translation: CASSQEWAGASTNEKLFF.

The J gene is TRBJ1-4, the V gene TRBV21-1; the tabulated D call, TRBD1, remains unverified against the DNA. TRBV21-1 is flagged as a pseudogene. The CDR3 is 18 amino acids. The CDR3 nucleotides are TGTGCCAGCAGCGCCCTTCATGACAGGGAAACAACTAATGAAAAACTGTTTTTT. Protein: CASSALHDRETTNEKLFF.

The V gene is TRBV4-3, the J gene TRBJ2-1; 9 nucleotides line up with TRBD1. The V gene end was trimmed by 0 bases and the J gene end by 9 bases; junction bases not matched to a gene: 15. The germline V gene has CDR1 LGHNA and CDR2 YSLEER. The CDR3 consists of 18 residues. CDR3 in amino acids: CASSQDPPGGQGWGEQFF. The CDR3 DNA is TGCGCCAGCAGCCAAGATCCCCCGGGGGGACAGGGTTGGGGTGAGCAGTTCTTC.

V usage is TRBV7-3 and J usage is TRBJ1-4; D is perhaps TRBD1 (5 bases). The V gene lost 5 bases and the J gene lost 3 bases, with 13 bases spanning the gap. The CDR3 is 15 amino acids. Germline values: CDR1 SGHTA, CDR2 FQGTGA. CDR3 DNA: TGTGCCAGCAGCATGACTGGAGGGGCTAATGAAAAACTGTTTTTT. Its protein is CASSMTGGANEKLFF.

The rearrangement links TRBV29-1 to TRBJ2-2; TRBD1 matches 9 bases. The CDR3 sequence is 15 residues long. The germline V gene has CDR1 SQVTM and CDR2 ANQGSEA. With V trimmed by 7 bases and J by 4 bases, 10 bases remained unmatched. The CDR3 spells CSARLTGGRTGELFF. DNA of the CDR3: TGCAGCGCCAGACTTACAGGGGGCCGCACCGGGGAGCTGTTTTTT.

This clone was seen a few times. The rearrangement joins TRBV6-5 to TRBJ2-7, with 12 bases matching TRBD2. The CDR3 covers 15 residues. J was trimmed by 1 base and V by 5 bases; bases with no gene match: 3. CDR1 and CDR2 from the germline V gene are MNHEY and SVGAGI. The CDR3 coding sequence is TGTGCCAGCAGTGCCACTAGCGGGGGGTCCTACGAGCAGTACTTC. Translated: CASSATSGGSYEQYF.

J is TRBJ2-7 and V is TRBV19, with TRBD1 matching 7 bases. The CDR3 runs to 14 residues. V shed 8 bases and J 3 bases; nucleotides not matched to a gene: 10. From germline, CDR1 is LNHDA and CDR2 SQIVND (reference sequence). The CDR3 protein is CASGSVGGGYEQYF. CDR3 coding DNA: TGTGCCAGTGGTAGCGTAGGGGGCGGCTACGAGCAGTACTTC.

V gene TRBV4-2 combines with J gene TRBJ2-2; D is perhaps TRBD2 (6 bases). The V gene lost 1 base and the J gene lost 2 bases, with 14 bases spanning the gap. This CDR3 region has 17 residues. Germline lookup yields CDR1 LGHNA and CDR2 YNFKEQ. For the CDR3, the DNA is TGTGCCAGCAGCCAAGTCGGGACCGGGACTAACACCGGGGAGCTGTTTTTT. The encoded protein is CASSQVGTGTNTGELFF.

The J gene is TRBJ2-1, the V gene TRBV7-8, with D possibly TRBD2 on 6 matching bases. Trimming took 0 bases from V and 12 from J, leaving 21 bases between them. The CDR3 runs to 16 residues. Germline V gene sequence: CDR1 SGHVS, CDR2 FQNEAQ. For the CDR3, the DNA is TGTGCCAGCAGCTTAGCGGGAGGCGGGCGGTTGGCCGGGCAGTTCTTC. Amino acid sequence: CASSLAGGGRLAGQFF. The full variable domain, in which reference TRBV7-8 and TRBJ2-1 provide the parts outside the CDR3, is GAGVSQSPRYKVAKRGQDVALRCDPISGHVSLFWYQQALGQGPEFLTYFQNEAQLDKSGLPSDRFFAERPEGSVSTLKIQRTQQEDSAVYLCASSLAGGGRLAGQFFGPGTRLTVL.

This clone showed up just once. The rearrangement uses TRBV6-1 and TRBJ2-2; 7 bases fit TRBD1. The CDR3 is 15 residues long. Germline assignment: CDR1 MNHNS and CDR2 SASEGT. Trimming removed 7 bases from V and 0 bases from J; junction bases left unmatched: 5. This CDR3 reads CASILTGSNTGELFF. The CDR3 DNA is TGTGCCAGCATCTTGACAGGGTCGAACACCGGGGAGCTGTTTTTT.

The V gene is TRBV27, the J gene TRBJ2-1, with no clear D. Germline V lookup: CDR1 MNHEY, CDR2 SMNVEV (reference sequence). V was shortened by 5 bases and J by 9 bases, with 17 bases between the two germline ends. This CDR3 contains 14 residues. The CDR3 region is CASSPMVVSSEQFF. As DNA, the CDR3 is TGTGCCAGCAGTCCGATGGTTGTTAGTAGTGAGCAGTTCTTC.

This clone was seen once. This chain links TRBV18 with TRBJ2-7, with D possibly being TRBD1 (6 bases). CDR1 and CDR2 from the germline V gene are KGHSH and LQKENI. V dropped 4 bases and J dropped 5 bases, with 9 bases sitting between them. The CDR3 contains 12 residues. The CDR3 here is CASSQGVDEQYF. In DNA, the CDR3 is TGTGCCAGCTCACAGGGGGTAGACGAGCAGTACTTC.

The rearrangement joins TRBV7-9 to TRBJ1-2; 9 bases line up with TRBD1. V was clipped by 0 bases and J by 4 bases; unmatched bases: 3. This CDR3 has 15 amino acids. CDR1 is SEHNR and CDR2 is FQNEAQ in the germline V gene (reference sequence). CDR3 sequence: CASSLAGTGSYGYTF. The CDR3 region has the DNA TGTGCCAGCAGCTTAGCGGGGACAGGGAGCTATGGCTACACCTTC.

This chain connects TRBV5-1 to TRBJ2-1; 10 positions match TRBD2. The CDR3 runs to 14 residues. J lost 9 bases, V lost 3 bases, and 6 bases had no gene match. CDR1 and CDR2 (germline): SGHRS, YFSETQ. The CDR3 spells CASSWTGTSVEQFF. The CDR3 bases are TGCGCCAGCAGCTGGACCGGGACTAGCGTTGAGCAGTTCTTC.

In its sample, this clone was seen a few times. V and J are TRBV4-1 and TRBJ1-4, with a possible D match to TRBD1 (5 bases). CDR1 and CDR2 (germline): MGHRA, YSYEKL. The CDR3 is made up of 14 amino acids. The V and J ends lost 0 bases and 11 bases respectively, with 13 bases between them. This chain's CDR3 is CASSQDGQGGKLFF. Here the CDR3 DNA reads TGCGCCAGCAGCCAAGATGGGCAGGGTGGTAAACTGTTTTTT.

This clone has a single count. The gene calls are TRBV28 and TRBJ2-7; TRBD2 might be the D (5 bases). Trimming stripped 6 bases from V and 4 bases from J, with 22 bases between. CDR1 and CDR2 (germline): MDHEN, SYDVKM. CDR3 length: 16 amino acids. The CDR3 sequence: CASSGSSGVALYEQYF. The CDR3 DNA is TGTGCCAGCAGCGGCTCCTCCGGGGTGGCCTTGTACGAGCAGTACTTC.

CDR3 protein: CASSLLTGEFQPQHF. The CDR3 DNA is TGTGCCAGCAGTTTATTGACAGGGGAGTTTCAGCCCCAGCATTTT. This chain uses TRBV28 with TRBJ1-5, with TRBD1 matching 8 bases. The J segment lost 6 bases and the V segment lost 1 base, leaving 5 bases of the junction unmatched. Germline lookup yields CDR1 MDHEN and CDR2 SYDVKM. This CDR3 has 15 residues.

The chain couples TRBV19 to TRBJ2-1; TRBD2 matches 10 bases. The CDR3 sequence is 14 residues long. The V gene's germline CDR1 is LNHDA and CDR2 SQIVND (reference sequence). V gave up 0 bases and J gave up 15 bases; unmatched junction bases: 8. CDR3 sequence (DNA): TGTGCCAGTAGTATAGACCTCGGACTAGCGGTTCGGTTCTTC. As protein: CASSIDLGLAVRFF. The full variable domain, rest sourced from reference TRBV19 and TRBJ2-1, is DGGITQSPKYLFRKEGQNVTLSCEQNLNHDAMYWYRQDPGQGLRLIYYSQIVNDFQKGDIAEGYSVSREKKESFPLTVTSAQKNPTAFYLCASSIDLGLAVRFFGPGTRLTVL.

The chain couples TRBV4-1 to TRBJ2-5; 10 bases are shared with TRBD2. Germline V gene lookup returns CDR1 MGHRA and CDR2 YSYEKL. V trimming: 1 base; J trimming: 4 bases; junction bases outside the gene matches: 6. This CDR3 comprises 16 residues. CDR3 loop: CASSQGLAGGAETQYF. In DNA, the CDR3 is TGCGCCAGCAGCCAAGGGTTAGCGGGGGGAGCAGAGACCCAGTACTTC.

The gene calls are TRBV30 and TRBJ2-6, with 11 bases matching TRBD1. The CDR3 totals 15 residues. The germline V gene has CDR1 GTSNPN and CDR2 SVGIG (reference sequence). The junction had 0 bases not matched to a gene; V was cut back by 5 bases and J by 0 bases. CDR3 region: CAWGQGASGANVLTF. The CDR3 DNA follows: TGTGCCTGGGGACAGGGGGCCTCTGGGGCCAACGTCCTGACTTTC.

CDR3 in DNA: TGTGCCAGCAGCCAAAGAATGGGACGGGGGGACGAGCAGTACTTC. Translated, it gives CASSQRMGRGDEQYF. The chain uses TRBV14 and TRBJ2-7, with 7 bases that match TRBD2. J was trimmed by 5 bases and V by 2 bases; bases with no gene match: 9. Germline V gene sequence: CDR1 SGHDN, CDR2 FVKESK. This CDR3 has 15 amino acids.